These T cell receptor beta chains were read from a single sample in a study of blood T cell repertoires in COVID-19. Method: immunoSEQ multiplex PCR; TCRdb's copy keeps in-frame clones and lacks some. Of around 60,000 clones listed, 84% are singletons. Sequencing input: peripheral blood. These receptors came from a man between 60 and 75 years old with COVID-19, enrolled during active disease. The CDR3 runs from the conserved cysteine through the conserved F or W. The D gene is left open where the match is weak. Clone size is given for some rows only: seen once, a few or many times, or a class if the clone is expanded.

CDR3 protein,CDR3 DNA,D gene,clone size,J gene,V gene
CASSQGYSGHF,TGTGCCAGCAGCCAAGGGTATTCAGGGCATTTT,NA,NA,TRBJ1-5,TRBV3-1/TRBV3-2
CASSSSGTDEAFF,TGTGCCAGCAGCTCATCCGGGACAGACGAAGCTTTCTTT,TRBD1,NA,TRBJ1-1,TRBV7-9
CASSPQGGNYGYTF,TGTGCCAGCAGTCCACAAGGGGGAAACTATGGCTACACCTTC,NA,NA,TRBJ1-2,TRBV28
CATIDLPVDTQYF,TGTGCCACCATTGACTTGCCCGTGGATACGCAGTATTTT,NA,NA,TRBJ2-3,TRBV24-1
CASTRRAGNNNEQFF,TGTGCCAGCACCCGACGCGCGGGAAATAACAATGAGCAGTTCTTC,NA,NA,TRBJ2-1,TRBV5-6
CASSRRRTEETQYF,TGTGCCAGCAGTCGACGGAGAACCGAAGAGACCCAGTACTTC,NA,NA,TRBJ2-5,TRBV28
CASSLDRSSYEQYF,TGTGCCAGCAGCTTGGACAGGAGCTCCTACGAGCAGTACTTC,TRBD1,NA,TRBJ2-7,TRBV7-6
CASSPYSGGGNIQYF,TGTGCCAGCAGCCCCTATAGCGGGGGGGGAAACATTCAGTACTTC,TRBD2,NA,TRBJ2-4,TRBV3-1/TRBV3-2
CASSLGQSTDTQYF,TGTGCCAGCAGCTTAGGACAGAGCACAGATACGCAGTATTTT,NA,NA,TRBJ2-3,TRBV11-2
CASSLRQPQHF,TGTGCCAGCAGTTTACGGCAGCCCCAGCATTTT,NA,NA,TRBJ1-5,TRBV28
CAISHKAYEQYF,TGTGCCATCAGTCACAAAGCCTACGAGCAGTACTTC,NA,NA,TRBJ2-7,TRBV10-3
CASSISGGAGTDTQYF,TGTGCCAGCAGCATCAGCGGGGGGGCCGGCACAGATACGCAGTATTTT,TRBD2,NA,TRBJ2-3,TRBV9
CASSGDSGIVSDTQYF,TGTGCCAGCAGTGGAGATAGCGGGATTGTGTCAGATACGCAGTATTTT,TRBD2,NA,TRBJ2-3,TRBV2
CASRTVRQGVGYTF,TGTGCCAGCAGAACCGTTCGACAGGGCGTCGGCTACACCTTC,TRBD1,once,TRBJ1-2,TRBV6-5
CASSGAGDEQYF,TGTGCCAGTTCTGGCGCAGGGGACGAGCAGTACTTC,NA,NA,TRBJ2-7,TRBV6-5
CASSSTGGTGTEAFF,TGTGCCAGCAGTAGCACAGGGGGCACGGGAACTGAAGCTTTCTTT,TRBD1,NA,TRBJ1-1,TRBV28
CAISGVEGTGELFF,TGTGCCATCAGTGGGGTAGAGGGCACCGGGGAGCTGTTTTTT,NA,NA,TRBJ2-2,TRBV10-3
CASILGAGGSGANVLTF,TGTGCCAGTATTTTGGGGGCAGGGGGCTCTGGGGCCAACGTCCTGACTTTC,TRBD1,NA,TRBJ2-6,TRBV19
CASRGQRGRPLEQYF,TGTGCCAGCAGGGGCCAGCGGGGACGCCCCTTGGAGCAGTACTTC,TRBD2,NA,TRBJ2-7,TRBV6-5
CASGAGLASSTDTQYF,TGTGCTAGTGGAGCGGGACTAGCGTCTAGCACAGATACGCAGTATTTT,TRBD2,NA,TRBJ2-3,TRBV12-5
CAWSVQNNSPLHF,TGTGCCTGGAGTGTACAAAATAATTCACCCCTCCACTTT,NA,NA,TRBJ1-6,TRBV30
CASHGDRYYEQYF,TGTGCCAGTCATGGCGACAGATACTACGAGCAGTACTTC,NA,NA,TRBJ2-7,TRBV6-5
CASSIFGSDRDEQFF,TGTGCCAGTAGTATTTTCGGGAGCGACCGGGATGAGCAGTTCTTC,NA,NA,TRBJ2-1,TRBV19
CASSSLGGLSTDTQYF,TGTGCCAGCAGCTCACTCGGGGGGCTGAGCACAGATACGCAGTATTTT,NA,NA,TRBJ2-3,TRBV7-9
CASSPTAGVGNTGELFF,TGCGCCAGCAGCCCGACGGCGGGAGTAGGGAACACCGGGGAGCTGTTTTTT,TRBD2,NA,TRBJ2-2,TRBV5-1
CASSRYTENTEAFF,TGTGCCAGCAGCCGATACACAGAGAACACTGAAGCTTTCTTT,NA,NA,TRBJ1-1,TRBV7-9
CASSQYTGDTGELFF,TGTGCCAGCTCACAATACACAGGGGACACCGGGGAGCTGTTTTTT,TRBD1,NA,TRBJ2-2,TRBV18
CASSSLPRVPEDTEAFF,TGTGCCAGCAGCTCTCTTCCACGGGTCCCGGAGGACACTGAAGCTTTCTTT,NA,NA,TRBJ1-1,TRBV12-1
CASSVAPSSYEQYF,TGTGCCAGCAGCGTGGCCCCCTCCTCCTACGAGCAGTACTTC,NA,NA,TRBJ2-7,TRBV6-5
CASSPSGTGVVSGELFF,TGTGCCAGCAGCCCTTCCGGGACAGGGGTTGTTTCCGGGGAGCTGTTTTTT,TRBD1,NA,TRBJ2-2,TRBV9
CASSLDRTGWDAYNEQFF,TGTGCCAGCAGCTTAGATCGAACAGGGTGGGACGCCTACAATGAGCAGTTCTTC,NA,NA,TRBJ2-1,TRBV11-2
CASSLVKGGSYEQYF,TGTGCCAGCAGCTTAGTTAAGGGGGGGTCCTACGAGCAGTACTTC,NA,NA,TRBJ2-7,TRBV7-2
CASSSGLAGVYEQYF,TGCGCCAGCAGCTCCGGGCTAGCGGGGGTCTACGAGCAGTACTTC,TRBD2,NA,TRBJ2-7,TRBV5-1
CASSDRGGNTEAFF,TGTGCCAGCTCTGACAGGGGAGGGAACACTGAAGCTTTCTTT,TRBD1,NA,TRBJ1-1,TRBV6-5
CATSDLGQGDWKEQFF,TGTGCCACCAGTGATTTAGGACAGGGGGACTGGAAGGAGCAGTTCTTC,TRBD1,NA,TRBJ2-1,TRBV24-1
CASSPPDRIATNEKLFF,TGTGCCAGTAGTCCGCCGGACAGGATTGCAACTAATGAAAAACTGTTTTTT,TRBD1,once,TRBJ1-4,TRBV19
CASSPQGEGGYTF,TGTGCCAGCAGTCCACAGGGGGAGGGTGGCTACACCTTC,TRBD1,NA,TRBJ1-2,TRBV12-3/TRBV12-4
CASSVREGGYTF,TGTGCCAGCAGTGTCAGGGAGGGTGGCTACACCTTC,NA,NA,TRBJ1-2,TRBV28
CSVEPPNLNRGDTDTQYF,TGCAGCGTTGAACCCCCAAACCTAAACAGGGGGGACACAGATACGCAGTATTTT,TRBD1,NA,TRBJ2-3,TRBV29-1
CASRQGQGPYYGYTF,TGTGCCAGCAGACAGGGACAGGGGCCCTACTATGGCTACACCTTC,TRBD1,NA,TRBJ1-2,TRBV6-5
CASSEREANTEAFF,TGTGCCAGCAGCGAGCGTGAGGCTAACACTGAAGCTTTCTTT,NA,NA,TRBJ1-1,TRBV9
CASSPRAGKDRGYNEQFF,TGTGCCAGCTCACCACGAGCTGGGAAGGACAGGGGCTACAATGAGCAGTTCTTC,TRBD1,NA,TRBJ2-1,TRBV18
CASSQDPGGRTGELFF,TGTGCCAGCAGCCAAGATCCCGGGGGAAGGACCGGGGAGCTGTTTTTT,NA,NA,TRBJ2-2,TRBV3-1/TRBV3-2
CASGRKPQHF,TGTGCCAGCGGGAGGAAGCCCCAGCATTTT,NA,NA,TRBJ1-5,TRBV6-5
CASSLPLLVQSDTQYF,TGCGCCAGCAGCTTGCCCCTACTGGTCCAATCGGATACGCAGTATTTT,NA,few,TRBJ2-3,TRBV5-1
CASSSRTGTYTEAFF,TGTGCCAGCAGCTCCCGGACAGGAACCTACACTGAAGCTTTCTTT,TRBD1,few,TRBJ1-1,TRBV7-9
CASSSGTSGVTGELFF,TGTGCCAGCAGCTCAGGGACTAGCGGGGTAACCGGGGAGCTGTTTTTT,TRBD2,NA,TRBJ2-2,TRBV5-5
CASSISGGREKLFF,TGTGCCAGTAGTATATCAGGGGGCCGAGAAAAACTGTTTTTT,TRBD1,NA,TRBJ1-4,TRBV19
CASSQERGHDSYEQYF,TGTGCCAGCAGCCAAGAGAGGGGACACGACTCCTACGAGCAGTACTTC,NA,NA,TRBJ2-7,TRBV3-1/TRBV3-2